One sample yielded the 18 T cell receptor beta chains listed below, sequenced in a study of T cell responses to AZD1222 COVID-19 vaccine. Sequencing used immunoSEQ multiplex PCR; TCRdb keeps in-frame clones, though not all of them. The sample lists about 96,000 clones; 89% were seen once. The sequencing here drew on peripheral blood, taken on day 0 of AZD1222 vaccination. These receptors came from an adult in good health.

Here the CDR3 DNA reads TGCGCCAGCAGTGAGTTGGGGTCCTACAATGAGCAGTTCTTC. This gives the protein CASSELGSYNEQFF. The chain links TRBV10-1 to TRBJ2-1, with unresolved D. Germline CDR1 WNHNN, CDR2 SYGVQD (reference sequence). The V end lost 1 base, the J end lost 1 base, and 5 bases lay between the germline ends. This CDR3 contains 14 residues.

The J gene is TRBJ1-5, the V gene TRBV5-1; a possible D gene is TRBD1 (6 bases). Germline lookup yields CDR1 SGHRS and CDR2 YFSETQ. V lost 1 base, J lost 8 bases, and 16 bases lay in between. CDR3 length: 15 amino acids. The CDR3 here is CASSLIGGGNEPQHF. CDR3 bases: TGCGCCAGCAGCTTGATAGGAGGGGGTAATGAGCCCCAGCATTTT.

The V call is TRBV29-1, the J call TRBJ2-5; 7 bases agree with TRBD1. The CDR3 sequence is 13 residues long. Germline CDR1 is SQVTM and CDR2 is ANQGSEA. The trim removed 7 bases at V and 6 bases at J, leaving 11 bases unmatched. This CDR3 reads CSAQDRTGKTQYF. The CDR3 DNA reads as TGCAGCGCCCAGGACAGGACTGGGAAGACCCAGTACTTC. The entire variable domain, with the rest obtained from reference TRBV29-1 and TRBJ2-5, is as follows: SAVISQKPSRDICQRGTSLTIQCQVDSQVTMMFWYRQQPGQSLTLIATANQGSEATYESGFVIDKFPISRPNLTFSTLTVSNMSPEDSSIYLCSAQDRTGKTQYFGPGTRLLVL.

The V and J genes are TRBV12-3 or TRBV12-4 and TRBJ1-2; 7 positions agree with TRBD1. CDR3 size: 13 residues. Trimming removed 6 bases from V and 4 bases from J; junction bases left unmatched: 5. The CDR3 loop is CASRMTGLYGYTF. The CDR3 bases are TGTGCCAGCAGAATGACAGGGCTCTATGGCTACACCTTC.

The gene calls are TRBV28 and TRBJ1-5; D unresolved. This CDR3 is built from 14 residues. V dropped 6 bases and J dropped 6 bases, with 15 bases sitting between them. CDR1 and CDR2 from the germline V gene are MDHEN and SYDVKM. The CDR3 protein is CASRPSGGTQPQHF. CDR3 in DNA: TGTGCCAGCAGGCCTTCGGGAGGCACTCAGCCCCAGCATTTT.

This clone was found a few times. The V gene is TRBV14, the J gene TRBJ2-1; a possible D gene is TRBD2 (7 bases). CDR1 is SGHDN and CDR2 is FVKESK in the germline V gene. With 4 bases removed from V and 4 bases from J, the gap between germline ends came to 11 bases. This CDR3 is built from 14 residues. The CDR3 coding sequence is TGTGCCAGCAGCCTCGGGGGGCCTTACAATGAGCAGTTCTTC. It specifies CASSLGGPYNEQFF.

The chain employs TRBV19 and TRBJ1-2, with D perhaps TRBD1 (6 bases). Trimming removed 2 bases at V and 2 bases at J, with 12 bases between. The CDR3 is made up of 15 amino acids. Germline V lookup: CDR1 LNHDA, CDR2 SQIVND (reference sequence). CDR3 nucleotides: TGTGCCAGTAGTATACAGGGCAGGGGAAACTATGGCTACACCTTC. This translates into CASSIQGRGNYGYTF.

The chain has TRBV3-1 (or the pseudogene TRBV3-2) and TRBJ1-1; TRBD1 might be the D (5 bases). CDR1 is LGHDT and CDR2 is YNNKEL in the germline V gene (reference sequence). The CDR3 consists of 12 residues. Trimming removed 8 bases at V and 6 bases at J, with 13 bases between. CDR3 DNA sequence: TGTGCCAGCCTCGGGGGGATCGCTGAAGCTTTCTTT. It codes for CASLGGIAEAFF.

This chain links TRBV19 with TRBJ2-6; no reliable D call. V was cut by 5 bases and J by 0 bases, with 11 bases left in between. Germline V gene data show CDR1 as LNHDA and CDR2 as SQIVND (reference sequence). The length of the CDR3 is 16 residues. CDR3 bases: TGTGCCAGTAGTCTAAAATTCCACTCTGGGGCCAACGTCCTGACTTTC. Its protein is CASSLKFHSGANVLTF.

The chain uses TRBV7-2 and TRBJ1-4, with D unclear. The CDR3 runs 15 residues. The V end was cut by 5 bases, the J end by 0 bases, with 10 bases between. Germline values: CDR1 SGHTA, CDR2 FQGNSA. CDR3 sequence: CASSREVATNEKLFF. The CDR3 DNA reads TGTGCCAGCAGCAGAGAAGTTGCAACTAATGAAAAACTGTTTTTT.

The V gene is TRBV5-5, the J gene TRBJ1-5, with no clear D. Germline-derived CDR1 and CDR2 are SGHKS and YYEKEE (reference sequence). V lost 5 bases to trimming and J lost 0 bases, with 15 bases between them. The CDR3 has 16 amino acids. The CDR3 DNA reads TGTGCCAGCAGTTCAGGACGGCCCTATAGCAATCAGCCCCAGCATTTT. It codes for CASSSGRPYSNQPQHF.

The chain has TRBV19 and TRBJ1-5; tentatively, D is TRBD1 (6 bases). Trimming removed 5 bases at V and 6 bases at J, with 17 bases between. CDR1 is LNHDA, CDR2 SQIVND, per germline (reference sequence). The CDR3 length is 15 residues. CDR3 in DNA: TGTGCCAGTAGTGCAACCCGAACAGGGCCTCAGCCCCAGCATTTT. Translation gives CASSATRTGPQPQHF.

V is TRBV4-2 and J is TRBJ2-3, with 7 nucleotides matching TRBD2. Trimming at V came to 2 bases and at J to 0 bases, leaving 5 bases not matched to a gene. The CDR3 has 16 amino acids. CDR1 LGHNA and CDR2 YNFKEQ come from the germline V gene. This chain's CDR3 is CASSQSVGGSTDTQYF. CDR3 nucleotides: TGTGCCAGCAGCCAATCAGTCGGGGGGAGCACAGATACGCAGTATTTT.

This clone was recorded once. The chain joins TRBV6-6 to TRBJ1-2, with TRBD1 as a possible D gene (6 bases). This CDR3 has 16 residues. Looked up from germline, CDR1 is MNHNY and CDR2 is SVGAGI (reference sequence). Between the trimmed V and J ends, which lost 2 bases and 4 bases, there was a span of 17 bases. CDR3 nucleotide sequence: TGTGCCAGCAGTTACCGGGATCTCGGGACACTCTATGGCTACACCTTC. Translation: CASSYRDLGTLYGYTF.

This chain joins TRBV27 and TRBJ2-3; the D is unclear. Looked up from germline, CDR1 is MNHEY and CDR2 is SMNVEV (reference sequence). V was shortened by 2 bases and J by 2 bases, with 11 bases between the two germline ends. The CDR3 totals 15 residues. CDR3 sequence (DNA): TGTGCCAGCAGTTTAACAACGGATTTCACAGATACGCAGTATTTT. Translation gives CASSLTTDFTDTQYF.

The rearrangement joins TRBV6-1 to TRBJ1-4; D unresolved. This CDR3 contains 14 residues. V shed 3 bases and J shed 7 bases, with 12 bases lying between them. Germline-derived CDR1 and CDR2 are MNHNS and SASEGT. CDR3 DNA sequence: TGTGCCAGCAGTGACGGACTGGCAGGTGAAAAACTGTTTTTT. Its translation: CASSDGLAGEKLFF.

The CDR3: CASSSEGVSGRAIYF. Here the CDR3 DNA reads TGTGCCAGCAGCTCCGAGGGAGTCTCTGGAAGAGCCATATATTTT. V and J are TRBV7-2 and TRBJ1-3, with unresolved D. The CDR3 is made up of 15 amino acids. From germline, CDR1 is SGHTA and CDR2 FQGNSA. Trimming removed 4 bases at V and 11 bases at J, with 21 bases between.

This sequence joins TRBV27 and TRBJ1-5; tentative D call: TRBD1 (5 bases). The CDR3 is made up of 18 amino acids. Germline V CDR1 and CDR2: MNHEY, SMNVEV (reference sequence). Trimming stripped 6 bases from V and 0 bases from J, with 21 bases between. The CDR3 sequence: CASRRKNPGDLSNQPQHF. CDR3 bases: TGTGCCAGCAGGAGGAAGAACCCGGGGGATCTTAGCAATCAGCCCCAGCATTTT.